These 9 T cell receptor beta chains were sequenced from one sample in a study of early T cells in non-severe SARS-CoV-2 infection (dated by TCRdb to about 2021). The library was produced with 5' RACE. The sample was run on a NextSeq 500. TCRdb trimmed the raw reads at Q25, called clones with MiXCR and kept productive beta chains. Entries are consolidated by CDR3 protein sequence, retaining the most common genes and DNA. Counted in this sample were under 85,000 distinct CDR3 sequences; approximately 12% of them appeared once. The ten largest clones capture around 16% of the sample. This specimen consisted of whole blood, obtained at baseline. Receptors were obtained from an adult who was a healthcare worker with PCR-confirmed SARS-CoV-2 infection or an uninfected control (not recorded which). The donor label of this sample is uncertain.

The rearrangement uses TRBV7-9 and TRBJ1-6, with D unresolved. Per the germline V gene, CDR1 is SEHNR and CDR2 is FQNEAQ (reference sequence). Trimming took off 3 bases at V and 0 bases at J, with 9 bases between the two ends. This CDR3 has 16 amino acids. The CDR3 DNA sequence: TGTGCCAGCAGCTTTTCCGGAGGCTCCTATAATTCACCCCTCCACTTT. Protein product: CASSFSGGSYNSPLHF. Supplemented by reference TRBV7-9 and TRBJ1-6, the full variable domain reads DTGVSQNPRHKITKRGQNVTFRCDPISEHNRLYWYRQTLGQGPEFLTYFQNEAQLEKSRLLSDRFSAERPKGSFSTLEIQRTEQGDSAMYLCASSFSGGSYNSPLHFGNGTRLTVT.

This rearrangement joins TRBV5-5 to TRBJ1-1, with D possibly TRBD1 on 5 matching bases. Trimming took off 4 bases at V and 0 bases at J, with 13 bases between the two ends. The CDR3 has 15 amino acids. The germline V gene has CDR1 SGHKS and CDR2 YYEKEE (reference sequence). The CDR3 region is CASSRGTVLNTEAFF. The CDR3, as DNA: TGTGCCAGCAGCCGCGGGACCGTTCTGAACACTGAAGCTTTCTTT. Full variable domain (rest looked up from reference TRBV5-5 and TRBJ1-1): DAGVTQSPTHLIKTRGQQVTLRCSPISGHKSVSWYQQVLGQGPQFIFQYYEKEERGRGNFPDRFSARQFPNYSSELNVNALLLGDSALYLCASSRGTVLNTEAFFGQGTRLTVV.

This clonotype was counted only a few times. The chain recombines TRBV28 with TRBJ2-3; no definite D call. Germline V gives CDR1 MDHEN, CDR2 SYDVKM. Trimming cost V 5 bases and J 6 bases, with 12 bases left between them. This CDR3 comprises 13 residues. The CDR3 DNA reads TGTGCCAGCAGTGTGGCAGGCCGGGATACGCAGTATTTT. Translating gives CASSVAGRDTQYF.

The rearrangement links TRBV4-1 to TRBJ1-4; tentatively, D is TRBD1 (6 bases). The CDR3 extends over 14 amino acids. V was pared by 1 base and J by 7 bases, with 10 bases between. Germline V gene sequence: CDR1 MGHRA, CDR2 YSYEKL. CDR3 loop: CASSQGQAPEKLFF. Written as DNA, the CDR3 is TGCGCCAGCAGCCAAGGACAGGCCCCTGAAAAACTGTTTTTT.

This clonotype was counted a few times. The J gene is TRBJ2-2, the V gene TRBV10-2, with D unclear. CDR1 WSHSY and CDR2 SAAADI come from the germline V gene. This CDR3 is built from 12 residues. V was pared by 3 bases and J by 8 bases, with 7 bases between. CDR3 loop: CASSDFRGELFF. CDR3 bases: TGCGCCAGCAGTGATTTCAGGGGGGAGCTGTTTTTT.

J is TRBJ1-1 and V is TRBV16, with D unresolved. V lost 2 bases and J lost 3, with 10 bases in between. The CDR3 runs 14 residues. In germline, CDR1 is KGHSY, CDR2 FQNENV. This CDR3 is CASSQTRADTEAFF. CDR3 DNA: TGTGCCAGCAGCCAAACCCGGGCCGACACTGAAGCTTTCTTT.

This clonotype has only a few counts. The chain links TRBV12-2 to TRBJ2-7; the D segment call TRBD1 is taken from the table without a DNA check. TRBV12-2 is a known pseudogene. This CDR3 has 12 amino acids. Written as DNA, the CDR3 is TGTGCAAGTCGCAGAGGGGGGTTCGAGCAGTACTTC. Protein sequence: CASRRGGFEQYF.

This clonotype was found a few times. This chain connects TRBV7-3 to TRBJ2-1, with unresolved D. Deletions cut 1 base from V and 3 bases from J, with 7 bases between. CDR1 is SGHTA and CDR2 is FQGTGA in the germline V gene. The CDR3 length is 14 residues. The CDR3 DNA follows: TGTGCCAGCAGCTTAATGGTCGACTACAATGAGCAGTTCTTC. Translated, it gives CASSLMVDYNEQFF.

This clonotype has only a few counts. The chain employs TRBV20-1 and TRBJ2-2; D uncertain. The germline V gene encodes CDR1 DFQATT and CDR2 SNEGSKA (reference sequence). The CDR3 has 13 amino acids. Trimming shortened V by 0 bases and J by 8 bases, and 10 bases separated the two germline ends. DNA for the CDR3: TGCAGTGCTAGAGATATGAGGATAGGGGAGCTGTTTTTT. This translates into CSARDMRIGELFF.